This TCR beta chain was obtained from a study of T-cell memory formation after mild COVID-19. TCRdb fed the 5' RACE reads into MiXCR, producing one record per CDR3 protein. The sample records roughly 160,000 distinct CDR3 sequences, about an eighth being singletons. Notes on the study in general: Day 15 to 85 contractors were CD4/CD8 balanced; later expanders leaned CD4+. Memory sampled before infection contained some responding clones, suggesting cross-reactive memory joined. Mainly CM and EM harbored the contracting CD4+ clones; mainly EMRA harbored the CD8+ ones.

On this clonotype itself: What it binds is not known.

Sequencing was carried out using PBMCs or a T cell subset sorted from them (not recorded which). The clonotype was recovered from a young man who had mild COVID-19 (a few samples of this study predate the infection). Cell type and time point are not known.

CDR3 coding DNA: TGTGCCAGCAGTGACCGGAAGGATAGTGGCTACACCTTC. Translated, it gives CASSDRKDSGYTF. The rearrangement uses TRBV12-3 or TRBV12-4 and TRBJ1-2; D remains ambiguous. Trimming took off 5 bases at V and 7 bases at J, with 14 bases between the two ends. The CDR3 sequence is 13 residues long.